These T cell receptor beta chains were read from a single sample in a study of T cell responses to AZD1222 COVID-19 vaccine. The method was immunoSEQ multiplex PCR; TCRdb's version includes in-frame clones alone and lacks a portion of them. The repertoire holds 120,000 to 150,000 clones, about 90% seen once, with 6.5% to 8% in the top ten. This specimen consisted of peripheral blood, obtained 28 days after the second dose of the MenACWY control vaccine. These receptors all come from an adult who received the MenACWY meningococcal vaccine as a control. The CDR3 runs from the conserved cysteine through the conserved F or W. A D gene is named only where the DNA matches it firmly. Only some rows state a clone size, as once, few, many or a class for expanded clones.

TRBV5-1,TRBJ1-6,.,TRBD1,TGCGCCAGCAGCCCAGGACAGGGAGGCTATAATTCACCCCTCCACTTT,CASSPGQGGYNSPLHF
TRBV19,TRBJ2-1,.,TRBD2,TGTGCCAGTAAAAGGACTAGCGGGGACTACAATGAGCAGTTCTTC,CASKRTSGDYNEQFF
TRBV6-1,TRBJ2-7,.,.,TGTGCCAGCAGCAACCCTTTTGGCAGGGGTGACGAGCAGTACTTC,CASSNPFGRGDEQYF
TRBV7-9,TRBJ2-5,.,.,TGTGCCAGCAGCTCGCGGGAGACCCAGTACTTC,CASSSRETQYF
TRBV7-2,TRBJ2-2,.,TRBD1,TGTGCCAGCAGCGGACAGGGGGAGAGCGGGGAGCTGTTTTTT,CASSGQGESGELFF
TRBV5-1,TRBJ2-3,.,.,TGCGCTAGCACCCCTGAAATCGGGGCGGACACAGATACGCAGTATTTT,CASTPEIGADTDTQYF
TRBV9,TRBJ2-5,.,.,TGTGCCAGCAACCCGAGGGGCGCCGCCGAGACCCAGTACTTC,CASNPRGAAETQYF
TRBV2,TRBJ2-3,.,.,TGTGCCAGCAGTGAACCAGCCACGCAGTATTTT,CASSEPATQYF
TRBV6-5,TRBJ2-2,.,.,TGTGCCAGCAGGACGGGCGTAGGAACCGGGGAGCTGTTTTTT,CASRTGVGTGELFF
TRBV5-1,TRBJ2-3,.,.,TGCGCCAGCAGCTTTGAGCGGGGACAATCCACAGATACGCAGTATTTT,CASSFERGQSTDTQYF
TRBV7-2,TRBJ1-6,.,.,TGTGCCAGCAGTACGATCCGCACAAATTCACCCCTCCACTTT,CASSTIRTNSPLHF
TRBV29-1,TRBJ2-7,.,TRBD2,TGCAGCGTCCCAATGGGGACTAGCGGGAATTACGGCCAGTACTTC,CSVPMGTSGNYGQYF
TRBV28,TRBJ1-5,.,.,TGTGCCAGCAGTTTTCAGGGGTATCAGCCCCAGCATTTT,CASSFQGYQPQHF
TRBV19,TRBJ2-5,.,TRBD2,TGTGCCAGTAGTATCCTAGCGGGGACGTCAGAGACCCAGTACTTC,CASSILAGTSETQYF
TRBV19,TRBJ1-5,.,TRBD1,TGTGCCAGTAGAGCAGGGGGGAATCAGCCCCAGCATTTT,CASRAGGNQPQHF
TRBV18,TRBJ1-1,.,.,TGTGCCAGCTCAAAGATTGCCGGGACAAGCAGCACTGAAGCTTTCTTT,CASSKIAGTSSTEAFF
TRBV5-1,TRBJ2-2,.,.,TGCGCCAGCAGCTTGGGTCCAATATCGAACACCGGGGAGCTGTTTTTT,CASSLGPISNTGELFF
TRBV7-9,TRBJ2-7,few,.,TGTGCCAGCAGCTGGACTGGATACGAGCAGTACTTC,CASSWTGYEQYF
TRBV30,TRBJ1-4,.,.,TGTGCCTGGAGTGTAACATCGGGGGGTGGGGAAAAACTGTTTTTT,CAWSVTSGGGEKLFF
TRBV10-3,TRBJ1-2,.,.,TGTGCCATCAGTGGGAGTGGGGTTGACCCCACGAACTATGGCTACACCTTC,CAISGSGVDPTNYGYTF
TRBV3-1/TRBV3-2,TRBJ1-3,.,.,TGTGCCAGCAGCCAAAGGGCACTGGCAGGGGTGGGAAACACCATATATTTT,CASSQRALAGVGNTIYF
TRBV6-6,TRBJ1-2,.,TRBD1,TGTGCCAGCAGTGGTCTAGCGGGACAGGGCCATGGCTACACCTTC,CASSGLAGQGHGYTF
TRBV28,TRBJ2-7,.,TRBD1,TGTGCCAGCAGTTTACCCGGGACAGGGGAGTACGAGCAGTACTTC,CASSLPGTGEYEQYF
TRBV5-5,TRBJ2-2,.,TRBD1,TGTGCCAGCAGCTCGGGACAGGGAACCGGGGAGCTGTTTTTT,CASSSGQGTGELFF
TRBV6-5,TRBJ1-2,.,TRBD1,TGTGCCAGCAGTTCCACCGGGACAGGGGGTGGCTACACCTTC,CASSSTGTGGGYTF
TRBV28,TRBJ2-7,.,TRBD2,TGTGCCAGCAGCCTACCCCACGTAGGACTAGCGGCGTACGAGCAGTACTTC,CASSLPHVGLAAYEQYF
TRBV7-9,TRBJ1-1,once,TRBD1,TGTGCCAGCAGCTTAGCCCCTGGACAGGGGAACACTGAAGCTTTCTTT,CASSLAPGQGNTEAFF
TRBV6-1,TRBJ1-3,once,.,TGTGCCAGCAGAGAAGGTGGGGTTGGAAACACCATATATTTT,CASREGGVGNTIYF
TRBV6-1,TRBJ1-3,.,.,TGTGCCAGCAGTGACGTGGGGGGGCCTGGAAACACCATATATTTT,CASSDVGGPGNTIYF
TRBV5-1,TRBJ1-4,once,TRBD1,TGCGCCAGCAGCTCCCTGCCGGGACAGGGTACTGAAAAACTGTTTTTT,CASSSLPGQGTEKLFF
TRBV30,TRBJ1-2,.,TRBD1,TGTGCCTGGAGTGTATCGAAGACAGGGGCTAACTATGGCTACACCTTC,CAWSVSKTGANYGYTF
TRBV7-9,TRBJ1-5,.,.,TGTGCCAGCAGCTTAGATGTTCAGCCCCAGCATTTT,CASSLDVQPQHF
TRBV11-3,TRBJ2-5,.,TRBD2,TGTGCCAGCAGTCGAAGCGGGGGGGCCAGGGAGACCCAGTACTTC,CASSRSGGARETQYF
TRBV27,TRBJ1-2,few,.,TGTGCCAGCAGTTTATCAACATCGACAGCTAACTATGGCTACACCTTC,CASSLSTSTANYGYTF
TRBV6-2/TRBV6-3,TRBJ2-7,.,TRBD2,TGTGCCAGCAGCCCCCGACTAGCGGGAGGTCACCGTTCCTACGAGCAGTACTTC,CASSPRLAGGHRSYEQYF
TRBV5-1,TRBJ1-1,.,TRBD1,TGCGCCAGCAGCTTGGAGGCAGGGGGGATCACTGAAGCTTTCTTT,CASSLEAGGITEAFF
TRBV19,TRBJ1-1,.,.,TGTGCCAGTAGTAGTCCATACACTGAAGCTTTCTTT,CASSSPYTEAFF
TRBV2,TRBJ1-6,once,.,TGTGCCAGCTCATTGGGACGGAAAAATTCACCCCTCCACTTT,CASSLGRKNSPLHF
TRBV6-2/TRBV6-3,TRBJ1-4,.,.,TGTGCCAGCAGTAGTCTTCGTACCCCCCCCGAAAAACTGTTTTTT,CASSSLRTPPEKLFF
TRBV7-6,TRBJ2-7,.,.,TGTGCCAGCAGCCTACAGGGGGAGGGGGAGCAGTACTTC,CASSLQGEGEQYF
TRBV19,TRBJ1-5,.,TRBD1,TGTGCCAGTAGTATGGGGACAGGGACGGGCATAAGCAATCAGCCCCAGCATTTT,CASSMGTGTGISNQPQHF
TRBV28,TRBJ2-7,.,.,TGTGCCAGCAGGAAGGATGAGATAGCATCCTACGAGCAGTACTTC,CASRKDEIASYEQYF
TRBV11-1,TRBJ1-4,.,TRBD1,TGTGCCAGCAGCCCCCGGGACAGGGGTGAAAAACTGTTTTTT,CASSPRDRGEKLFF
TRBV25-1,TRBJ1-2,.,TRBD1,TGTGCCAGCAGTGATTATGACAGGGCCTATGGCTACACCTTC,CASSDYDRAYGYTF
TRBV9,TRBJ1-1,.,.,TGTGCCAGCAGCGCCTCCGGGGGTGAGGGTCTCGAAGCTTTCTTT,CASSASGGEGLEAFF
TRBV9,TRBJ2-5,.,.,TGTGCCAGCAGCAAAGGGAGCGGGTTACAAGAGACCCAGTACTTC,CASSKGSGLQETQYF
TRBV5-1,TRBJ2-5,.,.,TGCGCCAGCAGCTTGCCAGGGGTAGGGGAGACCCAGTACTTC,CASSLPGVGETQYF
TRBV7-9,TRBJ1-2,.,.,TGTGCCAGCAGCTCCGTCGGGGAGGGGAACGGCTACACCTTC,CASSSVGEGNGYTF
TRBV19,TRBJ1-2,.,.,TGTGCCAGTAGTATGGTCCGGGTCGGAGGGAGCTACACCTTC,CASSMVRVGGSYTF
TRBV5-1,TRBJ2-3,.,.,TGCGCCAGCAGCTTGGTCCCGGGAATCACAGATACGCAGTATTTT,CASSLVPGITDTQYF
TRBV2,TRBJ2-7,.,.,TGTGCCAGCACGTACAGCCACGACTCCTACGAGCAGTACTTC,CASTYSHDSYEQYF
TRBV5-1,TRBJ2-2,.,TRBD2,TGCGCCAGCAGCTTAAGTAGCGGGGCGAACACCGGGGAGCTGTTTTTT,CASSLSSGANTGELFF
TRBV29-1,TRBJ1-2,.,TRBD1,TGCAGCGTTGAAGAGGAGGGGGCGGGCGGCTACACCTTC,CSVEEEGAGGYTF
TRBV10-3,TRBJ2-5,.,.,TGTGCCATCAGTGAGCAGGGGGGGCGGGAGACCCAGTACTTC,CAISEQGGRETQYF
TRBV6-2/TRBV6-3,TRBJ2-7,.,TRBD2,TGTGCCAGCAGTTACGCCCGTCTAGCGGGAGTGTACGAGCAGTACTTC,CASSYARLAGVYEQYF